This T cell receptor (beta chain) comes out of a study of T cell responses to AZD1222 COVID-19 vaccine. Broader study findings: Spike-specific TCR breadth and depth grew following two AZD1222 doses. Spike-spanning, vaccine-associated CD4 TCRs were dominant at 160-218 and 743-854. White British people made up most donors, females outnumbered males, and clonal diversity was possibly underestimated.

Second-dose schedules of about 4 or about 12 weeks were combined. Profiled with immunoSEQ multiplex PCR; TCRdb holds only in-frame clones, not every one. The table lists around 130,000 clones, about 88% of them singletons. As regards this clone: Antigen: not known.

Per the germline V gene, CDR1 is KGHDR and CDR2 is SFDVKD. The CDR3 sequence is 16 residues long. The V end was cut by 4 bases, the J end by 0 bases, with 12 bases between. Sequencing was performed on peripheral blood, taken 28 days after the second AZD1222 dose. V usage is TRBV24-1 and J usage is TRBJ2-1; the D gene could be TRBD1 or TRBD2 (6 bases each). The sequence derives from an adult who received the AZD1222 COVID-19 vaccine. The CDR3 is CATSDRGGTSYNEQFF. CDR3 DNA: TGTGCCACCAGTGACCGAGGGGGGACCTCCTACAATGAGCAGTTCTTC.